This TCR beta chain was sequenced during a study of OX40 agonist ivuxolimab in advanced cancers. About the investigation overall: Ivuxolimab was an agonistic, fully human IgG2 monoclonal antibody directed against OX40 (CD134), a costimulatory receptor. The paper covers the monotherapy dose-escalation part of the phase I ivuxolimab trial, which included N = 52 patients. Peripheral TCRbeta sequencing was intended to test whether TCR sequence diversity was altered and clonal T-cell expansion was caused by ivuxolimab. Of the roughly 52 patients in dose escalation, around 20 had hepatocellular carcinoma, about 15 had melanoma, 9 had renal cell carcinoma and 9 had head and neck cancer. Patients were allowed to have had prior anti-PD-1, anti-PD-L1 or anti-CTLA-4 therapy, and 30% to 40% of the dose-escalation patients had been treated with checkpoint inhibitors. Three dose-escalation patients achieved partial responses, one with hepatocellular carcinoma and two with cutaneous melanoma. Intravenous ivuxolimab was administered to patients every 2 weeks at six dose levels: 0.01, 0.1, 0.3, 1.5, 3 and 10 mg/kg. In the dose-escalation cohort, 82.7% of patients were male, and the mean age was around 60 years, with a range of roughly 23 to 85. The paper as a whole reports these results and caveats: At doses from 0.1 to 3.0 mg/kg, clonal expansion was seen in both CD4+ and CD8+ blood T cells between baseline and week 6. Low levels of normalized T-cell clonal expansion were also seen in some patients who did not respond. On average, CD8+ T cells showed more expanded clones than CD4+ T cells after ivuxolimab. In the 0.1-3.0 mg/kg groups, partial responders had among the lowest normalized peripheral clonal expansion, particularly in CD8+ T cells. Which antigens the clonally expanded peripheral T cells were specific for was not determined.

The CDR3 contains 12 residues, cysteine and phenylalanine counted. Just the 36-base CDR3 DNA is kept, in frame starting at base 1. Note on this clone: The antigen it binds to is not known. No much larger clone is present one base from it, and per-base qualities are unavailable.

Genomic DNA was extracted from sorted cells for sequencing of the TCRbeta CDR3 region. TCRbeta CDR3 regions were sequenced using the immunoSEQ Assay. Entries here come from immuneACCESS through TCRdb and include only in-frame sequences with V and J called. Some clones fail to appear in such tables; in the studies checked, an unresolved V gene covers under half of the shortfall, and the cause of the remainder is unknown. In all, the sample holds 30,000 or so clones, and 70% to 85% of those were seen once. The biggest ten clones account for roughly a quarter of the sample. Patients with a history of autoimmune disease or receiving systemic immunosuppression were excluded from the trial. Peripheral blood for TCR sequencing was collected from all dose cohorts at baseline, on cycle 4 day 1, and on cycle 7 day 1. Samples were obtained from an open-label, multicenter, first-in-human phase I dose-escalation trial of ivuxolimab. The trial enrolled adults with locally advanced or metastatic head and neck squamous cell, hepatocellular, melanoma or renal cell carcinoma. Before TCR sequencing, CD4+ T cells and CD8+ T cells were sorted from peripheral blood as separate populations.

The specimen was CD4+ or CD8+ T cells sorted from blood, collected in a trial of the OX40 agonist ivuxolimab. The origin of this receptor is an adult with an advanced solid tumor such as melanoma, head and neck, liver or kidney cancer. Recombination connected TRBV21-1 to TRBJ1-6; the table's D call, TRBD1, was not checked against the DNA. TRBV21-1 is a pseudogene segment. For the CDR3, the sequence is CARDRGNSPLHF. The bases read TGTGCCAGAGACAGGGGTAATTCACCCCTCCACTTT.